This entry lists 15 T cell receptor beta chains sequenced from one sample in a study of T cell repertoires in cytomegalovirus infection. Using its own MiXCR run on the reads, TCRdb lists one record per CDR3 protein. The sample has approximately 250,000 distinct CDR3 sequences, roughly an eighth seen once; the top ten hold 1.5% to 2%. Specimen: PBMCs. These receptors all stem from a human donor in good health (CMV status not recorded). Some clones in this sample may be carry-over from other donors' samples.

This clonotype was seen many times. The chain recombines TRBV18 with TRBJ1-4; no firm D call. Trimming cost V 3 bases and J 0 bases, with 8 bases left between them. CDR1 and CDR2 (germline): KGHSH, LQKENI. The CDR3 contains 15 residues. CDR3 residues: CASSPRTATNEKLFF. The CDR3 DNA is TGTGCCAGCTCACCTAGGACGGCAACTAATGAAAAACTGTTTTTT.

There are many counts of this clonotype. J is TRBJ1-5 and V is TRBV19; the D gene is possibly TRBD1 (6 bases). Deletions cut 1 base from V and 6 bases from J, with 16 bases between. This CDR3 contains 16 residues. Germline V gene data show CDR1 as LNHDA and CDR2 as SQIVND (reference sequence). CDR3 protein: CASSIGGAPGGQPQHF. CDR3 DNA sequence: TGTGCCAGTAGTATAGGGGGGGCCCCCGGGGGTCAGCCCCAGCATTTT.

This chain links TRBV2 with TRBJ2-2; TRBD1 matches at 11 bases. Germline V gives CDR1 SNHLY, CDR2 FYNNEI. This CDR3 comprises 14 residues. Trimming at V came to 6 bases and at J to 6 bases, leaving 3 bases not matched to a gene. This CDR3 reads CASSRDRGSGELFF. The CDR3 region has the DNA TGTGCCAGCAGCAGGGACAGGGGGTCCGGGGAGCTGTTTTTT. Full variable domain (missing parts from reference TRBV2 and TRBJ2-2): EPEVTQTPSHQVTQMGQEVILRCVPISNHLYFYWYRQILGQKVEFLVSFYNNEISEKSEIFDDQFSVERPDGSNFTLKIRSTKLEDSAMYFCASSRDRGSGELFFGEGSRLTVL.

This clonotype occurred many times. The rearrangement uses TRBV19 and TRBJ1-5; 7 nucleotides line up with TRBD1. This CDR3 is 13 amino acids long. The germline V gene encodes CDR1 LNHDA and CDR2 SQIVND (reference sequence). The J segment lost 5 bases and the V segment lost 6 bases, leaving 4 bases of the junction unmatched. CDR3 in DNA: TGTGCCAGTAGAAGACAGGGTGATCAGCCCCAGCATTTT. Its translation: CASRRQGDQPQHF.

This clonotype was seen ten or more times. The V and J genes are TRBV7-2 and TRBJ2-1; no reliable D call. This CDR3 region has 11 residues. The V gene's germline CDR1 is SGHTA and CDR2 FQGNSA. Trimming shortened V by 2 bases and J by 8 bases, and 4 bases separated the two germline ends. The CDR3, as DNA: TGTGCCAGCAGCTTATCCTATGAGCAGTTCTTC. It encodes CASSLSYEQFF.

In this sample, this clonotype turned up many times. The genes are TRBV7-2 and TRBJ1-2; 8 bases are a match to TRBD1. CDR1 SGHTA and CDR2 FQGNSA come from the germline V gene. J was trimmed by 4 bases and V by 5 bases; bases with no gene match: 6. CDR3 size: 14 residues. The CDR3 protein is CASSPTGQGYGYTF. The CDR3 DNA sequence: TGTGCCAGCAGCCCGACCGGACAGGGCTATGGCTACACCTTC. The whole variable domain, filled in from reference TRBV7-2 and TRBJ1-2, reads GAGVSQSPSNKVTEKGKDVELRCDPISGHTALYWYRQSLGQGLEFLIYFQGNSAPDKSGLPSDRFSAERTGGSVSTLTIQRTQQEDSAVYLCASSPTGQGYGYTFGSGTRLTVV.

In regard to this clonotype: Since no conserved phenylalanine or tryptophan closes the CDR3, a read error is the likely cause. The V call is TRBV5-1, the J call TRBJ1-5; TRBD1 matches 7 bases. The CDR3 loop spans 14 amino acids. Germline V gene data show CDR1 as SGHRS and CDR2 as YFSETQ. Unmatched junction bases numbered 6, after V lost 4 bases and J lost 5 bases. As DNA, the CDR3 is TGCGCCAGCAGCATATCAGGGGGGGATCAGCCCCAGCATCTT. As protein: CASSISGGDQPQHL.

This clonotype was found many times. The rearrangement uses TRBV7-2 and TRBJ2-1; 9 bases line up with TRBD2. Looked up from germline, CDR1 is SGHTA and CDR2 is FQGNSA. V shed 2 bases, J shed 4 bases, and the junction held 9 bases outside the gene matches. The CDR3 contains 17 residues. CDR3 sequence reads: CASSLSLIAGVYNEQFF. In DNA form, the CDR3 reads TGTGCCAGCAGCTTATCCCTTATAGCGGGGGTGTACAATGAGCAGTTCTTC.

V is TRBV11-2 and J is TRBJ2-1; D is ambiguous. This CDR3 comprises 14 residues. Deletions cut 0 bases from V and 14 bases from J, with 17 bases between. CDR1 is SGHAT, CDR2 FQNNGV, per germline. The CDR3 DNA is TGTGCCAGCAGCTTAGATCTCACAGTCGCGATCGAGTTCTTC. Protein product: CASSLDLTVAIEFF.

This clonotype was counted between two and nine times. This chain joins TRBV7-3 and TRBJ2-1; TRBD1 matches at 9 bases. The CDR3 is 16 residues long. V was pared by 2 bases and J by 5 bases, with 7 bases of the junction left unmatched. The germline CDR1 and CDR2 sequences are SGHTA and FQGTGA. CDR3 loop: CASSLYGTGLNNEQFF. The CDR3 DNA sequence: TGTGCCAGCAGCTTATATGGGACAGGGCTAAACAATGAGCAGTTCTTC.

V and J are TRBV10-3 and TRBJ2-7; the match to TRBD2 covers 10 bases. CDR1 and CDR2 from the germline V gene are ENHRY and SYGVKD. Unmatched junction bases numbered 9, after V lost 10 bases and J lost 3 bases. The CDR3 covers 14 residues. DNA of the CDR3: TGTGCCACCCAGGGGGGACTAGCGAACTACGAGCAGTACTTC. This gives the protein CATQGGLANYEQYF.

This clonotype occurred many times. This chain connects TRBV6-2 or TRBV6-3 to TRBJ2-2, with 9 nucleotides matching TRBD2. The CDR3 length is 16 residues. The germline gives CDR1 MNHEY, CDR2 SVGEGT. After removal of 2 bases from V and 4 bases from J, the junction contained 5 bases not matched to a gene. The CDR3 here is CASSYPSGGLTGELFF. CDR3 coding DNA: TGTGCCAGCAGTTACCCGAGCGGGGGGCTCACCGGGGAGCTGTTTTTT.

This clonotype was counted at least ten times. The rearrangement links TRBV19 to TRBJ1-5; D gene uncertain. The CDR3 is 11 amino acids. V lost 2 bases and J lost 11, with 7 bases in between. The germline gives CDR1 LNHDA, CDR2 SQIVND (reference sequence). CDR3 sequence reads: CASSIMGSQHF. The DNA of the CDR3 is TGTGCCAGTAGTATAATGGGGTCCCAGCATTTT. Filled out from reference TRBV19 and TRBJ1-5, the complete variable domain reads DGGITQSPKYLFRKEGQNVTLSCEQNLNHDAMYWYRQDPGQGLRLIYYSQIVNDFQKGDIAEGYSVSREKKESFPLTVTSAQKNPTAFYLCASSIMGSQHFGDGTRLSIL.

This clonotype came up many times. The chain carries TRBV7-2 and TRBJ2-3; 8 nucleotides align to TRBD2. CDR3 length: 16 residues. Germline CDR1 and CDR2: SGHTA and FQGNSA. J was trimmed by 2 bases and V by 6 bases; bases with no gene match: 10. The CDR3 loop reads CASSLLRGGLTDTQYF. DNA of the CDR3: TGTGCCAGCAGTCTACTCCGGGGGGGCCTCACAGATACGCAGTATTTT.

This rearrangement joins TRBV5-1 to TRBJ2-3, with D uncertain. This CDR3 has 14 residues. The V end lost 4 bases, the J end lost 6 bases, and 15 bases lay between the germline ends. The germline V gene has CDR1 SGHRS and CDR2 YFSETQ. The chain's CDR3 is CASSVDGQSDTQYF. The DNA for the CDR3 is TGCGCCAGCAGCGTAGATGGTCAGTCTGATACGCAGTATTTT. Complete variable domain (other parts from reference TRBV5-1 and TRBJ2-3): KAGVTQTPRYLIKTRGQQVTLSCSPISGHRSVSWYQQTPGQGLQFLFEYFSETQRNKGNFPGRFSGRQFSNSRSEMNVSTLELGDSALYLCASSVDGQSDTQYFGPGTRLTVL.